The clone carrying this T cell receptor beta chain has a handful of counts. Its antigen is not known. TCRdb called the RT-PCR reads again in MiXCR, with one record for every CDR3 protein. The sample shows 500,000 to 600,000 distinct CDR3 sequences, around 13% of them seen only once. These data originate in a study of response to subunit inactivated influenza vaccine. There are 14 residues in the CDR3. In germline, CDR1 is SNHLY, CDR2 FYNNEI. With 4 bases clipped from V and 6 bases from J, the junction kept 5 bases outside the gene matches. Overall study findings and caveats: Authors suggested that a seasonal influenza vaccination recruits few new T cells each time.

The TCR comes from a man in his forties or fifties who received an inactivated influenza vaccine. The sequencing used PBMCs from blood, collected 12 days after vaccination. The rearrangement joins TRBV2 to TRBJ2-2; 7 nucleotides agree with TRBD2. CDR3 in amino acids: CASSGSSGAGELFF. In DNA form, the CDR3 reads TGTGCCAGCAGTGGTTCGAGCGGGGCCGGGGAGCTGTTTTTT.